Included here is one T cell receptor (beta chain) sequence, with context. Antigen unknown. This CDR3 is built from 14 residues. Germline values: CDR1 SGHNT, CDR2 YYREEE (reference sequence). The germline V and J ends were trimmed by 1 base and 4 bases, with 6 bases remaining between them. The sample originates from a study of cytomegalovirus exposure and HLA in healthy donors. The PCR ran on 60 Vbeta and 13 Jbeta primers. Profiled with immunoSEQ multiplex PCR; TCRdb holds only in-frame clones, not every one. Its clone listing holds 70,000 or so clones. The study's findings and limits: Trimming of TCR beta V- and J-genes showed a link, identified in a later analysis, to a missense DCLRE1C variant. In vitro confirmation showed a few CMV-associated chains to be CMV antigen specific.

The rearrangement links TRBV5-4 to TRBJ2-6, with D perhaps TRBD1 (5 bases). The sequence derives from a boy younger than 18 in good health and CMV-seronegative. The sequenced material came from PBMCs. CDR3 DNA: TGTGCCAGCAGCTTGAGACAGGGGGCCAACGTCCTGACTTTC. It encodes CASSLRQGANVLTF.